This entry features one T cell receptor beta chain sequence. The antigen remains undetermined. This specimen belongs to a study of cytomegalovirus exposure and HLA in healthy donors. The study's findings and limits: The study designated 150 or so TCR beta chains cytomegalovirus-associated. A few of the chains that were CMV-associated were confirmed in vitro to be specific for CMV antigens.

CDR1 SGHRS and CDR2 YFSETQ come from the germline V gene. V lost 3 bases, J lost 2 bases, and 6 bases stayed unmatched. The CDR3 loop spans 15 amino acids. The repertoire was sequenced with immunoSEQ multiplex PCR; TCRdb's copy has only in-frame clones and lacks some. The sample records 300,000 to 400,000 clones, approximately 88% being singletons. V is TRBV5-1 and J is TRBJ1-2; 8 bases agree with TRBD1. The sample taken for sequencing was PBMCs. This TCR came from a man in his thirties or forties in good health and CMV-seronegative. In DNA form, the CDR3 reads TGCGCCAGCAGCTCGAAGGACAGGGCAAACTATGGCTACACCTTC. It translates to CASSSKDRANYGYTF. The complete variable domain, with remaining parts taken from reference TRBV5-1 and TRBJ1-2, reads KAGVTQTPRYLIKTRGQQVTLSCSPISGHRSVSWYQQTPGQGLQFLFEYFSETQRNKGNFPGRFSGRQFSNSRSEMNVSTLELGDSALYLCASSSKDRANYGYTFGSGTRLTVV.